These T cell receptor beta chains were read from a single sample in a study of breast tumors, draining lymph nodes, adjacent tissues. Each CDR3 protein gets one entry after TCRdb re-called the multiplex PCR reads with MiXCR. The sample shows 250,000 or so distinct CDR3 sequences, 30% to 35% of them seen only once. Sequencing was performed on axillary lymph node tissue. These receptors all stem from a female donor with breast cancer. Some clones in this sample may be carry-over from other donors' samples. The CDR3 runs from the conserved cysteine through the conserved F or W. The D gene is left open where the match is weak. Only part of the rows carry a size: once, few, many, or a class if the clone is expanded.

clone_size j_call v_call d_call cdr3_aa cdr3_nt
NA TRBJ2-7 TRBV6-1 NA CASTPRRTYEQYF TGTGCCAGCACGCCCCGGCGGACCTACGAGCAGTACTTC
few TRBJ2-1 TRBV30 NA CAWSVGGGWGNNEQFF TGTGCCTGGAGTGTAGGAGGGGGATGGGGAAACAATGAGCAGTTCTTC
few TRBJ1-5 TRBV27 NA CASSLFGGNQPQHF TGTGCCAGCAGTTTATTCGGGGGAAATCAGCCCCAGCATTTT
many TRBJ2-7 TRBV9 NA CASSVQPFSFEQYF TGTGCCAGCAGCGTGCAGCCCTTCTCCTTCGAGCAGTACTTC
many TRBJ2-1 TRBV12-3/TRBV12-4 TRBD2 CASSTLAGGYNEQFF TGTGCCAGCAGCACCCTAGCGGGAGGGTACAATGAGCAGTTCTTC
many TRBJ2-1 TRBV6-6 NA CASRNYNEQFF TGTGCCAGCAGGAATTACAATGAGCAGTTCTTC
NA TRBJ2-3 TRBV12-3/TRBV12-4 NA CASSRTASYNEQYF TGTGCCAGCAGCCGGACAGCCTCCTACAATGAGCAGTATTTT
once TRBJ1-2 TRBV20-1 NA CSASRGGASGYTF TGCAGTGCTAGTCGAGGGGGGGCGAGTGGCTACACCTTC
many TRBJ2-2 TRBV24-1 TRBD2 CATSDLNIAGDLGELFF TGTGCCACCAGTGATTTGAATATAGCGGGAGATCTCGGGGAGCTGTTTTTT
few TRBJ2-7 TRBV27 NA CASSLEGVPPYYEQYF TGTGCCAGCAGTTTAGAGGGTGTGCCGCCCTACTACGAGCAGTACTTC
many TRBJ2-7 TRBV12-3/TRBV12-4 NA CASSRTRHSYEQYF TGTGCCAGCAGCCGGACTCGCCACTCCTACGAGCAGTACTTC